These T cell receptor beta chains were read from a single sample in a study of blood T cell repertoires in COVID-19. Clones were sequenced by immunoSEQ multiplex PCR, and TCRdb holds only the in-frame ones, with some missing. This table holds approximately 250,000 clones, approximately 91% found once. The sample was peripheral blood. These TCRs come from a man aged 25-45 years with COVID-19, enrolled during active disease. Both conserved end residues are part of each CDR3. D genes are given only for firm matches. The size entry is marked missing in some rows and otherwise reads once, few, many or a size class.

TRBD1,TRBV2,TRBJ2-1,NA,TGTGCCAGCAGTGAAACCCCCCAGGGGGCCAAAGATGAGCAGTTCTTC,CASSETPQGAKDEQFF
NA,TRBV7-9,TRBJ1-2,NA,TGTGCCAGCAGCGGCAGATTCTATGGCTACACCTTC,CASSGRFYGYTF
TRBD1,TRBV7-9,TRBJ2-3,few,TGTGCCAGCAGCTTAGAGGGGGCAACAGATACGCAGTATTTT,CASSLEGATDTQYF
TRBD1,TRBV9,TRBJ2-5,NA,TGTGCCAGCAGCGTAGCCCCCGGGGCAGGACAGGCAGAAGAGACCCAGTACTTC,CASSVAPGAGQAEETQYF
NA,TRBV7-6,TRBJ2-5,NA,TGTGCCAGCAGCCGTATCCAAGAGACCCAGTACTTC,CASSRIQETQYF
NA,TRBV5-1,TRBJ1-1,once,TGCGCCAGCATGGAGTCCTTGGACACTGAAGCTTTCTTT,CASMESLDTEAFF
TRBD1,TRBV18,TRBJ2-5,NA,TGTGCCAGCTCCCCCTACCTCGGACAGGAAAAAGAGACCCAGTACTTC,CASSPYLGQEKETQYF
TRBD1,TRBV30,TRBJ1-2,NA,TGTGCCTGGAGTGTACAGGTAAGGGACAGCACCTATGGCTACACCTTC,CAWSVQVRDSTYGYTF
TRBD1,TRBV4-1,TRBJ2-1,NA,TGCGCCAGCAGCCAAGTATTGACAGGGTATGAGCAGTTCTTC,CASSQVLTGYEQFF
NA,TRBV12-3/TRBV12-4,TRBJ1-2,NA,TGTGCCAGCAGTTTACCGGGATATGGCTACACCTTC,CASSLPGYGYTF
NA,TRBV6-5,TRBJ1-6,NA,TGTGCCAGCAGGTCTACAGGGTTCAGTTCACCCCTCCACTTT,CASRSTGFSSPLHF
TRBD1,TRBV19,TRBJ2-7,once,TGTGCCAGTAGTACGTTAGGACAGGGCATCAAACCCTCCTACGAGCAGTACTTC,CASSTLGQGIKPSYEQYF
TRBD1,TRBV27,TRBJ1-1,NA,TGTGCCAGCAGAACTTGGACGCGACAGGGGGCAATGAACACTGAAGCTTTCTTT,CASRTWTRQGAMNTEAFF
TRBD1,TRBV12-5,TRBJ1-3,NA,TGTGCTAGTGGTTTGGCGTATGGGGGGACAGGGAAATCTGGAAACACCATATATTTT,CASGLAYGGTGKSGNTIYF
NA,TRBV6-5,TRBJ1-2,NA,TGTGCCATCCAGAAGGAAAGGGGCCATGGCTACACCTTC,CAIQKERGHGYTF
TRBD2,TRBV5-1,TRBJ2-1,NA,TGCGCCAGCAGCTTGGGACTAGCGGGGGGGAATGAGCAGTTCTTC,CASSLGLAGGNEQFF
NA,TRBV6-1,TRBJ1-1,NA,TGTGCCAGCAGTGAAATAGAAGCTACGAACACTGAAGCTTTCTTT,CASSEIEATNTEAFF
TRBD2,TRBV7-2,TRBJ2-1,NA,TGTGCCAGCAGCTTAGACGCGGGGGGACACAATGAGCAGTTCTTC,CASSLDAGGHNEQFF
TRBD1,TRBV29-1,TRBJ1-2,NA,TGCAGCGTGGGGGACAGGGACTATGGCTACACCTTC,CSVGDRDYGYTF
TRBD1,TRBV5-1,TRBJ1-2,NA,TGCGCCAGCAGCCCCGGGACAGGAGGGAACTATGGCTACACCTTC,CASSPGTGGNYGYTF
TRBD1,TRBV10-1,TRBJ1-5,NA,TGCGCCAGCAGAGGACAGGGGGCTCTATATAGCAATCAGCCCCAGCATTTT,CASRGQGALYSNQPQHF
TRBD1,TRBV6-5,TRBJ2-7,NA,TGTGCCAGCAGTACACAGGGGTTTTTCCCCTACGAGCAGTACTTC,CASSTQGFFPYEQYF
TRBD1,TRBV6-5,TRBJ1-2,NA,TGTGCCAGCAGTTACTCGGCAGGGGGCTATGGCTACACCTTC,CASSYSAGGYGYTF
TRBD1,TRBV19,TRBJ1-5,NA,TGTGCCAGTACGACAGGGTATCAGCCCCAGCATTTT,CASTTGYQPQHF
NA,TRBV4-1,TRBJ2-5,NA,TGCGCCAGCACCCTATACCCGGACTATCAAGAGACCCAGTACTTC,CASTLYPDYQETQYF
NA,TRBV21-1,TRBJ1-1,NA,TGTGCCAGCAGCAAAAAGGGGACAGGGAACACTGAAGCTTTCTTT,CASSKKGTGNTEAFF
TRBD1,TRBV5-1,TRBJ1-2,few,TGCGCCAGCAGCCCCAGGGGGGATGGAGGCTACACCTTC,CASSPRGDGGYTF
NA,TRBV7-9,TRBJ1-3,NA,TGTGCCAGCAGCTGGAGGGTCGGGCGGAACTCTGGAAACACCATATATTTT,CASSWRVGRNSGNTIYF
TRBD1,TRBV6-4,TRBJ1-2,NA,TGTGCCAGCAGTGACAATACGGGACAGGGCTATGGCTACACCTTC,CASSDNTGQGYGYTF
NA,TRBV11-3,TRBJ2-3,once,TGTGCCAGCAGTACCTCAGGGGGCACAGATACGCAGTATTTT,CASSTSGGTDTQYF
TRBD1,TRBV10-1,TRBJ1-1,NA,TGCGCCAGCAGGGCCGATTCAGGGGGCACTGAAGCTTTCTTT,CASRADSGGTEAFF
NA,TRBV6-2/TRBV6-3,TRBJ1-4,NA,TGTGCCAGCAGTTTGCCCAGGGGTAGTAACGAAAAACTGTTTTTT,CASSLPRGSNEKLFF
TRBD2,TRBV14,TRBJ2-1,NA,TGTGCCAGCAGCCACGGTAGCGGGGGGGCTCTGTATGAGCAGTTCTTC,CASSHGSGGALYEQFF
TRBD2,TRBV27,TRBJ2-7,NA,TGTGCCAGCAGTTCAGAGACTAGCGGGGGATCCTACGAGCAGTACTTC,CASSSETSGGSYEQYF
NA,TRBV6-5,TRBJ1-4,NA,TGTGCCAGCAGTAAAACGACAACCACTAATGAAAAACTGTTTTTT,CASSKTTTTNEKLFF
NA,TRBV10-2,TRBJ2-3,few,TGCGCCAGCAGTTTAGCTTCCTTCACAGATACGCAGTATTTT,CASSLASFTDTQYF
NA,TRBV12-3/TRBV12-4,TRBJ2-7,NA,TGTGCCAGCAGTTTGGCGGTTGACGAGCAGTACTTC,CASSLAVDEQYF
NA,TRBV7-9,TRBJ2-7,NA,TGTGCCAGCAGCTTAGTGGCAGGGAGGAACTACGAGCAGTACTTC,CASSLVAGRNYEQYF
TRBD1,TRBV6-1,TRBJ2-4,NA,TGTGCCAGCAGTGAATTTCCGGGACAGGGGGCCAAAAACATTCAGTACTTC,CASSEFPGQGAKNIQYF
NA,TRBV2,TRBJ1-2,once,TGTGCCAGCAGTGACGCGACAGGCTCTGGGGGGGATGGCTACACCTTC,CASSDATGSGGDGYTF
TRBD1,TRBV10-3,TRBJ1-2,NA,TGTGCCATCAGTGAGTTGGCAGGGGGCAACTATGGCTACACCTTC,CAISELAGGNYGYTF
TRBD1,TRBV10-3,TRBJ1-3,NA,TGTGCCATCAGTGAGATAGGGGACAGCTCTGGAAACACCATATATTTT,CAISEIGDSSGNTIYF
NA,TRBV27,TRBJ1-2,NA,TGTGCCAGCAGTTTTAAGTGGGAGTCTAACTATGGCTACACCTTC,CASSFKWESNYGYTF
NA,TRBV2,TRBJ1-3,NA,TGTGCCAGCAGTGGCTACCTCTCTGGAAACACCATATATTTT,CASSGYLSGNTIYF
NA,TRBV7-6,TRBJ2-5,NA,TGTGCCAGCAGCCTTCTCGCGAACCAAGAGACCCAGTACTTC,CASSLLANQETQYF
TRBD2,TRBV6-5,TRBJ2-2,NA,TGTGCCAGCAGTTACCCGGGGCCGGGGGGTGGCGGGGAGCTGTTTTTT,CASSYPGPGGGGELFF
NA,TRBV6-5,TRBJ1-2,NA,TGTGCCAGCAGCGTAACAGGGTCCTATGGCTACACCTTC,CASSVTGSYGYTF
TRBD1,TRBV4-1,TRBJ2-7,NA,TGCGCCAGCAGCCAAGCGTCAAGGACAGGGTCCTACGAGCAGTACTTC,CASSQASRTGSYEQYF
NA,TRBV19,TRBJ1-5,NA,TGTGCCACGAACCAAGACAGGAATCAGCCCCAGCATTTT,CATNQDRNQPQHF
TRBD1,TRBV4-2,TRBJ1-5,NA,TGTGCCAGCAGCCCCCCTGGGACAGGACTACAGCCCCAGCATTTT,CASSPPGTGLQPQHF
TRBD2,TRBV3-1/TRBV3-2,TRBJ2-3,NA,TGTGCCAGCAGCCAATACGCGGGGGGGATCACAGATACGCAGTATTTT,CASSQYAGGITDTQYF
NA,TRBV9,TRBJ1-1,NA,TGTGCCAGCAGCCCCCAGGGGAATACTGAAGCTTTCTTT,CASSPQGNTEAFF
NA,TRBV12-3/TRBV12-4,TRBJ1-2,NA,TGTGCCAGCAGTTTGGAGGGGAGCGGCTACACCTTC,CASSLEGSGYTF
NA,TRBV5-1,TRBJ2-5,NA,TGCGCCAGCAGCCCGGGGGTCTTAGGTCTGGAGACCCAGTACTTC,CASSPGVLGLETQYF
NA,TRBV5-1,TRBJ2-1,NA,TGCGCCAGCAGAATGGACAGTGATTACAATGAGCAGTTCTTC,CASRMDSDYNEQFF
NA,TRBV27,TRBJ2-3,NA,TGTGCCAGCACCAAAGCGGGTGGGGGGGCCAGTGATACGCAGTATTTT,CASTKAGGGASDTQYF
NA,TRBV25-1,TRBJ1-1,NA,TGTGCCAGCAGTGAATTTACAGGAGTGAACACTGAAGCTTTCTTT,CASSEFTGVNTEAFF